This T cell receptor beta chain was sequenced in a study of CD8+ T cells in alopecia areata. Study context: Each of the treated patients was given oral tofacitinib, 5 to 10 mg twice daily, for moderate-to-severe alopecia areata. Study results and caveats: The study found that many expanded lesional clones persisted in scalp and blood during tofacitinib.

Treatment specified: oral pan-JAK inhibitor, 5-10 mg twice daily. Sequencing used cDNA as its template, made by extracting RNA and reverse transcribing it. TCRdb's table, derived via immunoSEQ multiplex PCR, lists solely in-frame clones and lacks some. This table holds about 210,000 clones, 64% found once. Worth noting for this clone: Its matching antigen is unknown.

The source of this sequence is a human donor with alopecia areata. The source material was CD4+ T cells sorted from blood, sampled at week 4, from a patient treated with tofacitinib.

CDR3 sequence: CSVLLSGVPYEQYF. CDR3 nucleotides: TGCAGCGTTCTCCTTAGCGGGGTGCCCTACGAGCAGTACTTC. The chain uses TRBV29-1 and TRBJ2-7; 8 nucleotides line up with TRBD2. With V trimmed by 5 bases and J by 2 bases, 8 bases remained unmatched. This CDR3 is 14 amino acids long. Germline assignment: CDR1 SQVTM and CDR2 ANQGSEA.